This is a list of T cell receptor beta chains from one sample in a study of beta chain features in type 1 diabetes. TCRdb's copy holds only in-frame clones and misses some; the assay was immunoSEQ multiplex PCR. Among a few hundred thousand clones listed, less than 30% were seen once. Sequencing input: naive CD4+ T cells from blood. The source of these receptors is a woman aged 25 to 45 with type 1 diabetes. The CDR3 runs from the conserved cysteine through the conserved F or W. Each record gives: V gene, clone size, D gene, J gene, CDR3 protein, CDR3 DNA. D genes are given only for firm matches. Expanded clones get a size class; other rows say once, few or many, or leave the size out.

>TRBV19|.|.|TRBJ2-6
CASSIGQPLAGANVLTF
TGTGCCAGTAGTATCGGACAGCCCCTCGCTGGGGCCAACGTCCTGACTTTC
>TRBV19|.|TRBD2|TRBJ2-1
CASKSGLASYNEQFF
TGTGCCAGTAAGTCGGGACTAGCGTCCTACAATGAGCAGTTCTTC
>TRBV7-9|.|TRBD2|TRBJ2-7
CASSHRTSGDYEQYF
TGTGCCAGCAGCCACAGGACTAGCGGCGATTACGAGCAGTACTTC
>TRBV18|few|.|TRBJ1-1
CASSPRRAEAFF
TGTGCCAGCTCACCGAGGAGGGCTGAAGCTTTCTTT
>TRBV28|few|TRBD1|TRBJ1-5
CASTGTGGQPQHF
TGTGCCAGCACCGGGACAGGCGGTCAGCCCCAGCATTTT
>TRBV7-9|few|TRBD2|TRBJ2-1
CASRKSGRRDEQFF
TGTGCCAGCAGAAAAAGCGGGAGACGGGATGAGCAGTTCTTC
>TRBV4-1|.|TRBD1|TRBJ1-1
CASSQDPPGQGREAFF
TGCGCCAGCAGCCAAGATCCCCCAGGACAGGGGAGAGAAGCTTTCTTT
>TRBV7-9|.|TRBD1|TRBJ1-2
CASSLGTGYGYTF
TGTGCCAGCAGCCTCGGGACAGGGTATGGCTACACCTTC
>TRBV6-6|.|.|TRBJ1-3
CASSHPPTPENTIYF
TGTGCCAGCAGTCACCCCCCGACTCCCGAGAACACCATATATTTT
>TRBV29-1|few|.|TRBJ2-3
CSVSGYSTDTQYF
TGCAGCGTTAGCGGTTATAGCACAGATACGCAGTATTTT
>TRBV2|.|.|TRBJ2-7
CASIRDGSLYEQYF
TGTGCCAGCATCCGCGACGGGAGTCTCTACGAGCAGTACTTC
>TRBV10-3|few|.|TRBJ2-5
CAISEGVIPITQETQYF
TGTGCCATCAGTGAAGGAGTGATACCGATCACCCAAGAGACCCAGTACTTC
>TRBV29-1|few|.|TRBJ1-1
CSVRTNTEAFF
TGCAGCGTTCGGACAAACACTGAAGCTTTCTTT
>TRBV7-9|.|TRBD2|TRBJ2-5
CASSLDLAGGPGETQYF
TGTGCCAGCAGCTTAGATCTAGCGGGAGGGCCTGGGGAGACCCAGTACTTC
>TRBV5-4|few|TRBD1|TRBJ2-6
CASSLQGSGANVLTF
TGTGCCAGCAGCTTACAGGGGTCTGGGGCCAACGTCCTGACTTTC
>TRBV28|few|.|TRBJ2-7
CASSYQQGYEQYF
TGTGCCAGCAGTTACCAACAGGGTTACGAGCAGTACTTC
>TRBV4-2|few|TRBD1|TRBJ1-2
CASSSGQGANYGYTF
TGTGCCAGCAGCTCTGGGCAGGGGGCAAACTATGGCTACACCTTC
>TRBV28|.|.|TRBJ1-5
CASSLADRRNQPQHF
TGTGCCAGCAGTTTAGCCGACAGGAGGAATCAGCCCCAGCATTTT
>TRBV7-9|.|.|TRBJ2-2
CASSLVPFRLTGELFF
TGTGCCAGCAGCTTAGTACCCTTCCGACTGACCGGGGAGCTGTTTTTT
>TRBV30|few|.|TRBJ1-5
CAWSRGSNQPQHF
TGTGCCTGGAGCAGGGGTAGCAATCAGCCCCAGCATTTT
>TRBV30|few|.|TRBJ1-1
CAWSGGPTMNTEAFF
TGTGCCTGGAGTGGAGGTCCGACTATGAACACTGAAGCTTTCTTT
>TRBV18|few|.|TRBJ1-1
CASSPPAVNTEAFF
TGTGCCAGCTCACCACCGGCGGTCAACACTGAAGCTTTCTTT
>TRBV29-1|few|TRBD1|TRBJ1-5
CSVAQGTGEQPQHF
TGCAGCGTAGCCCAAGGGACAGGGGAACAGCCCCAGCATTTT
>TRBV4-2|.|TRBD2|TRBJ2-2
CASSQELAGVTGELFF
TGTGCCAGCAGCCAAGAGTTGGCGGGAGTAACCGGGGAGCTGTTTTTT
>TRBV7-8|few|.|TRBJ2-3
CASTRGLATDTQYF
TGTGCCAGCACCCGAGGACTGGCCACAGATACGCAGTATTTT
>TRBV9|.|TRBD2|TRBJ2-7
CASSVDPGLAGEQYF
TGTGCCAGCAGCGTAGATCCCGGACTAGCTGGCGAGCAGTACTTC
>TRBV6-6|.|.|TRBJ1-5
CASSPGAGRSNQPQHF
TGTGCCAGCAGCCCTGGAGCAGGGAGGAGCAATCAGCCCCAGCATTTT
>TRBV5-1|.|TRBD1|TRBJ1-1
CASSRRQGTEAFF
TGCGCCAGCAGCCGCCGACAGGGGACTGAAGCTTTCTTT
>TRBV25-1|.|.|TRBJ2-1
CASSEGHNEQFF
TGTGCCAGCAGTGAGGGGCACAATGAGCAGTTCTTC
>TRBV9|.|.|TRBJ2-3
CASSVLADTQYF
TGTGCCAGCAGCGTACTAGCGGATACGCAGTATTTT
>TRBV28|.|TRBD1|TRBJ2-5
CASTNGQGAATETQYF
TGTGCCAGCACAAATGGACAGGGCGCGGCCACGGAGACCCAGTACTTC
>TRBV29-1|.|TRBD2|TRBJ2-3
CSVRGTSGSTDTQYF
TGCAGCGTTAGGGGGACTAGCGGGAGTACAGATACGCAGTATTTT
>TRBV9|few|TRBD2|TRBJ2-4
CASSVDSGGKNIQYF
TGTGCCAGCAGCGTAGATAGCGGGGGGAAAAACATTCAGTACTTC
>TRBV6-5|.|.|TRBJ1-2
CASSYLPRPGYGYTF
TGTGCCAGCAGTTATCTCCCGCGCCCCGGCTATGGCTACACCTTC
>TRBV6-6|few|.|TRBJ2-5
CASSRRELTETQYF
TGTGCCAGCAGCCGTAGGGAGTTAACAGAGACCCAGTACTTC
>TRBV28|.|.|TRBJ2-3
CASSLTSAREF
TGTGCCAGCAGTTTGACTAGTGCAAGGGAATTT
>TRBV6-6|few|TRBD2|TRBJ2-5
CASQAGGETQYF
TGTGCCAGCCAAGCGGGAGGAGAGACCCAGTACTTC
>TRBV27|.|TRBD1|TRBJ2-2
CASSRTGVVSGELFF
TGTGCCAGCAGTAGGACAGGGGTGGTATCCGGGGAGCTGTTTTTT
>TRBV9|.|.|TRBJ2-5
CASSPTTGRIQETQYF
TGTGCCAGCAGCCCAACAACAGGACGGATCCAAGAGACCCAGTACTTC
>TRBV4-1|few|.|TRBJ2-5
CASSQQAEVYQETQYF
TGCGCCAGCAGCCAACAAGCGGAAGTGTACCAAGAGACCCAGTACTTC
>TRBV9|few|.|TRBJ2-3
CASSSITAATFTDTQYF
TGTGCCAGCAGCTCCATTACGGCGGCAACCTTCACAGATACGCAGTATTTT
>TRBV9|few|TRBD2|TRBJ2-1
CASSGAREENEQFF
TGTGCCAGCAGCGGGGCCCGGGAGGAAAATGAGCAGTTCTTC
>TRBV28|few|.|TRBJ2-2
CASSLNRVRELFF
TGTGCCAGCAGTTTAAACAGGGTGCGGGAGCTGTTTTTT
>TRBV10-1|few|.|TRBJ2-7
CASSPGEPYEQYF
TGCGCCAGCAGTCCGGGGGAGCCCTACGAGCAGTACTTC
>TRBV30|.|TRBD1|TRBJ2-3
CAWSVPGTGTDTQYF
TGTGCCTGGAGTGTACCCGGGACAGGCACAGATACGCAGTATTTT
>TRBV15|.|TRBD2|TRBJ2-1
CATSRGSGGRATAEQFF
TGTGCCACCAGCAGAGGATCGGGCGGGAGGGCGACTGCGGAGCAGTTCTTC
>TRBV6-6|few|.|TRBJ2-7
CASSYGRGSEQYF
TGTGCCAGCAGTTACGGCAGGGGAAGCGAGCAGTACTTC
>TRBV4-1|few|.|TRBJ1-4
CASSQATAEKLFF
TGCGCCAGCAGCCAAGCGACAGCGGAAAAACTGTTTTTT
>TRBV27|.|TRBD1|TRBJ2-1
CASSSWTGGVYEQFF
TGTGCCAGCAGTTCCTGGACAGGGGGCGTTTATGAGCAGTTCTTC
>TRBV9|few|TRBD1|TRBJ1-1
CASSVIGTDTEAFF
TGTGCCAGCAGCGTCATCGGGACAGACACTGAAGCTTTCTTT
>TRBV7-2|few|.|TRBJ2-1
CASSPSSYNEQFF
TGTGCCAGCAGCCCGAGCTCCTACAATGAGCAGTTCTTC
>TRBV7-3|.|TRBD1|TRBJ2-2
CASSRQGAGELFF
TGTGCCAGCAGCAGACAGGGGGCCGGGGAGCTGTTTTTT
>TRBV18|.|.|TRBJ1-1
CASSPEGNTEAFF
TGTGCCAGCTCACCAGAGGGGAACACTGAAGCTTTCTTT
>TRBV30|.|.|TRBJ1-2
CAWTTDNYGYTF
TGTGCCTGGACCACAGATAACTATGGCTACACCTTC
>TRBV29-1|few|.|TRBJ1-2
CSVEGTPYSGYTF
TGCAGCGTTGAAGGGACTCCCTATTCGGGCTACACCTTC
>TRBV2|few|TRBD1|TRBJ2-2
CASRTGTGDTGELFF
TGTGCCAGCAGAACCGGGACAGGGGACACCGGGGAGCTGTTTTTT